This T cell receptor beta chain was sequenced during a study of CD8+ T cells in alopecia areata. This clone was counted a few times. What it binds is unknown. The CDR3 contains 16 residues. Germline CDR1 reads SGHVS; CDR2 reads FQNEAQ. The V and J ends lost 3 bases and 8 bases respectively, with 20 bases between them. Treatment here: oral pan-JAK inhibitor, 5-10 mg twice daily. Sequencing used cDNA as its template, made by extracting RNA and reverse transcribing it. TCRdb's table, derived via immunoSEQ multiplex PCR, lists solely in-frame clones and lacks some. Here the sample spans about 130,000 clones, around half being singletons. General observations from the study: Throughout tofacitinib, many expanded lesional clones continued to persist in scalp and blood.

The source material was CD8+ T cells sorted from blood, sampled at week 4, from a patient treated with tofacitinib. This TCR was recovered from a human donor with alopecia areata. The chain employs TRBV7-8 and TRBJ2-1; a possible D gene is TRBD1 (6 bases). CDR3 coding DNA: TGTGCCAGCAGCTTGGACCGGGACACGCGGTGGGATGAGCAGTTCTTC. The encoded protein is CASSLDRDTRWDEQFF.